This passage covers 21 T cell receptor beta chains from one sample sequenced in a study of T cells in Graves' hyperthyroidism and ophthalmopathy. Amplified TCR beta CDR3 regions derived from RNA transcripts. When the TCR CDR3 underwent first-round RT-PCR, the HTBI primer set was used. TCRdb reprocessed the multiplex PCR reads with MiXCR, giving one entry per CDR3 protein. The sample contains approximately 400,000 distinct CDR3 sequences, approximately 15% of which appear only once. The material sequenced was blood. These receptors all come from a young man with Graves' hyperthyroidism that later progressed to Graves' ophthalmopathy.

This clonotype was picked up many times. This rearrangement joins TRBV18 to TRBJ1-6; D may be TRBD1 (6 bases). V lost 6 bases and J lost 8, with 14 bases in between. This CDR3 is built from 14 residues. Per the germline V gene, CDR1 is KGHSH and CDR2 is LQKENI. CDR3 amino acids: CASSSSNRDSPLHF. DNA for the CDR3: TGTGCCAGCTCGTCCTCCAACAGGGATTCACCCCTCCACTTT.

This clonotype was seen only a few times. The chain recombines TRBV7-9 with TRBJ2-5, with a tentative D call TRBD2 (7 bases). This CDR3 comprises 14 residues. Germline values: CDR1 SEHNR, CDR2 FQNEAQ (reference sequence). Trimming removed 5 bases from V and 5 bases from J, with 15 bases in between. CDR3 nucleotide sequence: TGTGCCAGCAGCCCCCGGGGGGCCAGGGAGACCCAGTACTTC. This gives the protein CASSPRGARETQYF.

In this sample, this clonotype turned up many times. The CDR3 DNA sequence: TGTGCCTGGAGTACTACGAGGACAGGGTTATTCTCACCCCTCCACTTT. Translation gives CAWSTTRTGLFSPLHF. This sequence joins TRBV30 and TRBJ1-6, with 8 positions matching TRBD1. V shed 2 bases, J shed 10 bases, and the junction held 13 bases outside the gene matches. Germline assignment: CDR1 GTSNPN and CDR2 SVGIG (reference sequence). The CDR3 has 16 residues.

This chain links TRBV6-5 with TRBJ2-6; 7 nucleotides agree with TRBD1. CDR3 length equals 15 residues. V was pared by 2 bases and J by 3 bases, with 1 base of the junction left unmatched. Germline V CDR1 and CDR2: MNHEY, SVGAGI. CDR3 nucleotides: TGTGCCAGCAGTTACAGGGGGCTTGGGGCCAACGTCCTGACTTTC. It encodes CASSYRGLGANVLTF.

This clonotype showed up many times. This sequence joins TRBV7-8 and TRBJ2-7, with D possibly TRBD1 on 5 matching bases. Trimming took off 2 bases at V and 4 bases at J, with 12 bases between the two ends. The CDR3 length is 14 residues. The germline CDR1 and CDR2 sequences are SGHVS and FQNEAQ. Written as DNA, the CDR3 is TGTGCCAGCAGCTTAAGGGGTATCGGTTACGAGCAGTACTTC. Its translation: CASSLRGIGYEQYF.

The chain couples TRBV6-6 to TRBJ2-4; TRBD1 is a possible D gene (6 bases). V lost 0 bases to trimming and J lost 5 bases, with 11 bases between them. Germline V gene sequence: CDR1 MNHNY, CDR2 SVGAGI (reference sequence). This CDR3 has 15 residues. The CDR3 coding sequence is TGTGCCAGCAGTTACTCAGGCAGGGGCGAAAACATTCAGTACTTC. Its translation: CASSYSGRGENIQYF.

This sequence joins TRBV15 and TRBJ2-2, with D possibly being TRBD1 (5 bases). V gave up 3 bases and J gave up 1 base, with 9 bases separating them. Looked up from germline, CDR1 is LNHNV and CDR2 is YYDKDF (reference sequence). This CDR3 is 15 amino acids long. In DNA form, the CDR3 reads TGTGCCACCAGCAGGACAGTTAAGAACACCGGGGAGCTGTTTTTT. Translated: CATSRTVKNTGELFF.

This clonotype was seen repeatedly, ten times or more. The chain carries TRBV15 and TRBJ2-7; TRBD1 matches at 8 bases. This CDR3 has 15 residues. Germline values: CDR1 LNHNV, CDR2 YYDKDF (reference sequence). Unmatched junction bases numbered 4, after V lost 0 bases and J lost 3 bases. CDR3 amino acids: CATSREFRGHYEQYF. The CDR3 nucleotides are TGTGCCACCAGCAGAGAGTTCAGGGGGCACTACGAGCAGTACTTC.

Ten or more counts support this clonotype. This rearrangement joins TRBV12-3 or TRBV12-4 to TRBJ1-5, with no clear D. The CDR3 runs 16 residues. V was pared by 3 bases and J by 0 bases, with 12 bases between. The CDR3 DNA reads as TGTGCCAGCAGTTTTGACACTCCCTATAGCAATCAGCCCCAGCATTTT. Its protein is CASSFDTPYSNQPQHF.

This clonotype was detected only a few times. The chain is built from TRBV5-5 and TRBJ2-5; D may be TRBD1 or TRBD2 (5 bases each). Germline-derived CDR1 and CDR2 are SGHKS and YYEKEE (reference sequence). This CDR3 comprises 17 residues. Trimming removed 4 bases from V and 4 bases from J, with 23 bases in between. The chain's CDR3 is CASSHGASRTRRETQYF. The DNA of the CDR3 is TGTGCCAGCAGCCACGGGGCCTCGAGAACTCGGAGAGAGACCCAGTACTTC.

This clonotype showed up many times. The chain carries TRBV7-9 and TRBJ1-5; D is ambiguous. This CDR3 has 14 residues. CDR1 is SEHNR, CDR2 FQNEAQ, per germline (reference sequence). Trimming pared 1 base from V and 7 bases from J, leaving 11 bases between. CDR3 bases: TGTGCCAGCAGCTTAGATTGGGTGGACCAGCCCCAGCATTTT. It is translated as CASSLDWVDQPQHF.

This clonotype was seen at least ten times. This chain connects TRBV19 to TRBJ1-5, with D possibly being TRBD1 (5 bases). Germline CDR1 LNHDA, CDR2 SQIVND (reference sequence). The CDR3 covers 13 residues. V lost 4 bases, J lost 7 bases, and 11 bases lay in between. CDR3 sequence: CASSSQGRQPQHF. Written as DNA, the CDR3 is TGTGCCAGTAGTAGCCAGGGCCGGCAGCCCCAGCATTTT.

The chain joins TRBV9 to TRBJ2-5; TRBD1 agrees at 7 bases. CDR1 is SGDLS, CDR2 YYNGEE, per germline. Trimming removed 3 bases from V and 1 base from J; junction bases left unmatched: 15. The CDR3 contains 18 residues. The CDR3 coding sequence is TGTGCCAGCAGCGCCTCCATCCCGGGACAGCCAAGCCAAGAGACCCAGTACTTC. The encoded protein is CASSASIPGQPSQETQYF.

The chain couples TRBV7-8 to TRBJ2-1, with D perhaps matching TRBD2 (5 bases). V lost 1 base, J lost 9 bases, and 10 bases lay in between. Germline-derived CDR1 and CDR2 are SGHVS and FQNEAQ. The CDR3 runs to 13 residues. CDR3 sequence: CASSLVSGSEQFF. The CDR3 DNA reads TGTGCCAGCAGCTTAGTTTCGGGGAGTGAGCAGTTCTTC.

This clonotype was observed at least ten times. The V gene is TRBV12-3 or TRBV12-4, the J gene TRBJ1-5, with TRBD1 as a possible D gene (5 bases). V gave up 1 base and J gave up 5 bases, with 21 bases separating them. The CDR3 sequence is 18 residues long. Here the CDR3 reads CASSLGGTYLSVHQPQHF. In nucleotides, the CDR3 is TGTGCCAGCAGTTTAGGCGGGACTTACTTATCGGTCCATCAGCCCCAGCATTTT.

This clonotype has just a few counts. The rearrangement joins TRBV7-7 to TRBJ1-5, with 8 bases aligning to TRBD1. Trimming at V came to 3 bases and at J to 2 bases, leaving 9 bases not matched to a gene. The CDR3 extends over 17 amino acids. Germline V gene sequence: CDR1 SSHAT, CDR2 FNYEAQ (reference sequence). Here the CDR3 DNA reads TGTGCCAGCAGCTTCCAACAGGGGGGATATGGCAATCAGCCCCAGCATTTT. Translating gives CASSFQQGGYGNQPQHF.

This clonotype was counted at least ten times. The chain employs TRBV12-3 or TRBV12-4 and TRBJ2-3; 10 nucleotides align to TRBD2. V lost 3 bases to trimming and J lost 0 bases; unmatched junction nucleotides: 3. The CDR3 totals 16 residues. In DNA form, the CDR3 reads TGTGCCAGCAGTTTTACTAGCGGGGCTAGCACAGATACGCAGTATTTT. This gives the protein CASSFTSGASTDTQYF.

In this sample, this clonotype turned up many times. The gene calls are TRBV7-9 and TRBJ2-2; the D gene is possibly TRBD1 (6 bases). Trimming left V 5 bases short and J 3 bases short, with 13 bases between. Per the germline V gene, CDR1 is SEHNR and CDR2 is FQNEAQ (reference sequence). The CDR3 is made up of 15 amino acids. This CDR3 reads CASSPQGIHTGELFF. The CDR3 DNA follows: TGTGCCAGCAGCCCACAGGGAATCCACACCGGGGAGCTGTTTTTT.

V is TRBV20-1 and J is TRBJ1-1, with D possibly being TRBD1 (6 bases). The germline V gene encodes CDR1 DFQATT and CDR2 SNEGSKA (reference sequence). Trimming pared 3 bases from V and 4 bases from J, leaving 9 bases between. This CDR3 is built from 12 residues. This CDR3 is CSARQGITEAFF. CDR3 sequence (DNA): TGCAGTGCTAGGCAGGGGATCACTGAAGCTTTCTTT.

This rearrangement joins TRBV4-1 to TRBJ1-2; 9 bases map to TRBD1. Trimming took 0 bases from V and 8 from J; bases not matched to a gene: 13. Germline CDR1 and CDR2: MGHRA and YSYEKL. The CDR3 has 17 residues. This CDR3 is CASSQEGTGPWKGGYTF. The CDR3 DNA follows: TGCGCCAGCAGCCAAGAAGGGACAGGGCCCTGGAAGGGAGGCTACACCTTC.

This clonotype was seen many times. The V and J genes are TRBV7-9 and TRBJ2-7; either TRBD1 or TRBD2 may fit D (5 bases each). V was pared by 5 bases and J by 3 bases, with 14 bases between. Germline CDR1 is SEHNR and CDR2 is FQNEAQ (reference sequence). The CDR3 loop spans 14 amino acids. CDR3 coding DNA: TGTGCCAGCAGCGCCACGGGGCAGGGCTACGAGCAGTACTTC. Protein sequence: CASSATGQGYEQYF.